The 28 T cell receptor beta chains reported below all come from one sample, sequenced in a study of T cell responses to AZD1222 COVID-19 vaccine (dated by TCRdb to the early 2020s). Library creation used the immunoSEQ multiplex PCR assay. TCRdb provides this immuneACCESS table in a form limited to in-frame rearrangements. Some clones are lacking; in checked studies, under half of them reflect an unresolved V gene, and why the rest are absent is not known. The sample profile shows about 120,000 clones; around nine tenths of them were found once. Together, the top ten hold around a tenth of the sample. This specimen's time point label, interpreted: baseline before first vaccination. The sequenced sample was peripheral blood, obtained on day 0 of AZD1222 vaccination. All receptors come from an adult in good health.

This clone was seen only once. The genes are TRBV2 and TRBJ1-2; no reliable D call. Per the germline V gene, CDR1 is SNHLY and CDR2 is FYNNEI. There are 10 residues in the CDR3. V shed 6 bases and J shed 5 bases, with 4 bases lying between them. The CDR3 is CASRSYGYTF. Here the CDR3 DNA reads TGTGCCAGCAGGTCTTATGGCTACACCTTC.

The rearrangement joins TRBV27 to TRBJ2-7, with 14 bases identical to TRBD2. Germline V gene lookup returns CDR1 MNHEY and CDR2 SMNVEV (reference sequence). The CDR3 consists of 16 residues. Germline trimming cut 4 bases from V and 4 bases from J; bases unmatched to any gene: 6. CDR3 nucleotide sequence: TGTGCCAGCAGTTCCCCGGGGACTAGCGGGAGTTACGAGCAGTACTTC. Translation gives CASSSPGTSGSYEQYF.

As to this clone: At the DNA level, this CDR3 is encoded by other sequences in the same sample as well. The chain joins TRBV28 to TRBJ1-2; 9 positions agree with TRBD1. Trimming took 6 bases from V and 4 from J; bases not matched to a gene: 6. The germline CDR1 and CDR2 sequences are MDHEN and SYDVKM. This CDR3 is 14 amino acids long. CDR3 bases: TGTGCCAGCAGCCCGGGACAGGGCTTCTATGGCTACACCTTC. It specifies CASSPGQGFYGYTF.

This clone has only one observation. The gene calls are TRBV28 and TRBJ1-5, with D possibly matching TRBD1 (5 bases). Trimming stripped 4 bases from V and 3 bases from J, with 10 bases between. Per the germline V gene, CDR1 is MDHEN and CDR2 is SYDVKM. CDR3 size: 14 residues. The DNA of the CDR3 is TGTGCCAGCAGTTCTAGAGGGGTCAATCAGCCCCAGCATTTT. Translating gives CASSSRGVNQPQHF. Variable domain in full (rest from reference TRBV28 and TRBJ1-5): DVKVTQSSRYLVKRTGEKVFLECVQDMDHENMFWYRQDPGLGLRLIYFSYDVKMKEKGDIPEGYSVSREKKERFSLILESASTNQTSMYLCASSSRGVNQPQHFGDGTRLSIL.

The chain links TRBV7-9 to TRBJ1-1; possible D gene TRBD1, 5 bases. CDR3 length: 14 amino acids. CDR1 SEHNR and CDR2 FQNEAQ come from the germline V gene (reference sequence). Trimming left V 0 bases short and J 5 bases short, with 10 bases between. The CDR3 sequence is CASSLAPRVTEAFF. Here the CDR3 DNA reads TGTGCCAGCAGCTTAGCCCCCAGGGTAACTGAAGCTTTCTTT.

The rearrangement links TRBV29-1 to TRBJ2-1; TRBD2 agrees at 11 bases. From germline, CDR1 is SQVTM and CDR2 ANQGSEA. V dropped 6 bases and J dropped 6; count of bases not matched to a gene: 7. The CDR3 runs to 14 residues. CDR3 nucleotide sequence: TGCAGCGTCCATAGCGGGAGGGCCCTCAATGAGCAGTTCTTC. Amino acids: CSVHSGRALNEQFF.

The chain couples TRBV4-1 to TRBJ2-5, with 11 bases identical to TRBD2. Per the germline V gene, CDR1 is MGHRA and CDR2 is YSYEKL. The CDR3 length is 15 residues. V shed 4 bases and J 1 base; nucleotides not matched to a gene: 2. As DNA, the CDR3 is TGCGCCAGCAGCCGACTAGCGGGGCTCCAAGAGACCCAGTACTTC. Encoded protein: CASSRLAGLQETQYF.

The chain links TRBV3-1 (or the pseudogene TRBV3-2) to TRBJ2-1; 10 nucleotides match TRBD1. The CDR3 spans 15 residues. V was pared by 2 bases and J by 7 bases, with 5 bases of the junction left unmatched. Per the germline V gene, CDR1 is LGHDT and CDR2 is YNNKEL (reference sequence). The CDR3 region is CASSQSGTGENEQFF. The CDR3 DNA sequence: TGTGCCAGCAGCCAATCGGGGACAGGGGAAAATGAGCAGTTCTTC.

CDR3 loop: CASSEQGYNEQFF. In DNA, the CDR3 is TGTGCCAGCAGTGAACAGGGGTACAATGAGCAGTTCTTC. The rearrangement links TRBV6-1 to TRBJ2-1; possibly TRBD1 for D (6 bases). The germline gives CDR1 MNHNS, CDR2 SASEGT. CDR3 length: 13 amino acids. V was trimmed by 2 bases and J by 4 bases, leaving 6 bases between them.

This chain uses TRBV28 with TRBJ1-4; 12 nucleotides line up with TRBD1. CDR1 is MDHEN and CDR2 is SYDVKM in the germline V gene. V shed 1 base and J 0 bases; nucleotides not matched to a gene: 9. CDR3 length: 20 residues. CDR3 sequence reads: CASSLSGTGGPLTTNEKLFF. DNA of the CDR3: TGTGCCAGCAGTTTATCCGGGACAGGGGGCCCGCTAACAACTAATGAAAAACTGTTTTTT.

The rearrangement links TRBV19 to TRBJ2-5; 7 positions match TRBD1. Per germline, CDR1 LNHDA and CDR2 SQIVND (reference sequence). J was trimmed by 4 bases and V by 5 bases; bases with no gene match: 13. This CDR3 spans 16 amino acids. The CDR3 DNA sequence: TGTGCCAGTAGTTTCGGACAGGTTCGAGGCGTAGAGACCCAGTACTTC. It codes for CASSFGQVRGVETQYF.

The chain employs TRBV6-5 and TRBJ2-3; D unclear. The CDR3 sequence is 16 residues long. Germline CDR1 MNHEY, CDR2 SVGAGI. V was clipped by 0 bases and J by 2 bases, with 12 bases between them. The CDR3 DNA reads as TGTGCCAGCAGTTACTCGAGCTCACTTACCACAGATACGCAGTATTTT. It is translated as CASSYSSSLTTDTQYF.

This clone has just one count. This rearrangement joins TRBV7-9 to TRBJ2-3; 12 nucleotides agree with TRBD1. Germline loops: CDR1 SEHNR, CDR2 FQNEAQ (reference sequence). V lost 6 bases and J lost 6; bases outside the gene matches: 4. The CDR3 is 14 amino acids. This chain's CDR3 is CASRGQGATDTQYF. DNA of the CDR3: TGTGCCAGCAGGGGACAGGGGGCTACGGATACGCAGTATTTT.

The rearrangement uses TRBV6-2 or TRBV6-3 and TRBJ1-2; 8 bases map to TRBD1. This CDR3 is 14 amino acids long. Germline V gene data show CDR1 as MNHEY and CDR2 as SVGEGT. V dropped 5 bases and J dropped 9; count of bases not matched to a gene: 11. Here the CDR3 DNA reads TGTGCCAGCAGTACGGACAGGGCGGTATCGAGCTACACCTTC. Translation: CASSTDRAVSSYTF.

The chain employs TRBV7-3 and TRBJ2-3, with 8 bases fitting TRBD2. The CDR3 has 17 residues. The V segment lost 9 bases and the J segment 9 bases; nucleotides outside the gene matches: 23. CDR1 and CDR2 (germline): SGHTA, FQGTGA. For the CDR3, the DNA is TGTGCCAGGGCCCCAGTTCCCAGCGGGAGAAGCCCCGGGACGCAGTATTTT. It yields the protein CARAPVPSGRSPGTQYF.

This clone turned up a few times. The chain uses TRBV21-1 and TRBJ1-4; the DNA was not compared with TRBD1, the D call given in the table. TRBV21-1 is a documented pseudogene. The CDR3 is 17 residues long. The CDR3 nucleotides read TGTGCCAGCAGCAAAGCTAGGACGGGACAGGAGGCTGAAAAACTGTTTTTT. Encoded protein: CASSKARTGQEAEKLFF.

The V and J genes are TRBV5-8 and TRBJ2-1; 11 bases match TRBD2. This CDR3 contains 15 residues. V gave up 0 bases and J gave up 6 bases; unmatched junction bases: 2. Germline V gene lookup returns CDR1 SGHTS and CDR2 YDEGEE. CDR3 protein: CASSLGLAGFNEQFF. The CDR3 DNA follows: TGTGCCAGCAGCTTGGGACTAGCGGGATTCAATGAGCAGTTCTTC. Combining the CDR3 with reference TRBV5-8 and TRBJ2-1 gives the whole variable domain EAGVTQSPTHLIKTRGQQATLRCSPISGHTSVYWYQQALGLGLQFLLWYDEGEERNRGNFPPRFSGRQFPNYSSELNVNALELEDSALYLCASSLGLAGFNEQFFGPGTRLTVL.

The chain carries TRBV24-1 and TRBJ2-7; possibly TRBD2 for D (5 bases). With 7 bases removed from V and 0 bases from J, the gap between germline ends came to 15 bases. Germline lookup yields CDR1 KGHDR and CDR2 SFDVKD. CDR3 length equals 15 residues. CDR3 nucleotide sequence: TGTGCCACCAGGAACGGGGAAAAGAGCTCCTACGAGCAGTACTTC. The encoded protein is CATRNGEKSSYEQYF.

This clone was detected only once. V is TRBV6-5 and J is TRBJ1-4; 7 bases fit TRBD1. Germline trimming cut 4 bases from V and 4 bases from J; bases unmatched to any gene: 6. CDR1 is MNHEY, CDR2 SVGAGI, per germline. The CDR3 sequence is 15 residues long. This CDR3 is CASSSGTANNEKLFF. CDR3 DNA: TGTGCCAGCAGTTCCGGGACAGCGAATAATGAAAAACTGTTTTTT.

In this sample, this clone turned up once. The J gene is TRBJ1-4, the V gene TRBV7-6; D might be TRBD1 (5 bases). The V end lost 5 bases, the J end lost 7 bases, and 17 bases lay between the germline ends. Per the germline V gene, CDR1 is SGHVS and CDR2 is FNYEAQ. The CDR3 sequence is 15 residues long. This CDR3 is CASSPGGGKGEKLFF. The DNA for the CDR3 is TGTGCCAGCAGCCCCGGGGGAGGGAAAGGTGAAAAACTGTTTTTT. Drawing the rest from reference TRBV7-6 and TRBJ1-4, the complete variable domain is GAGVSQSPRYKVTKRGQDVALRCDPISGHVSLYWYRQALGQGPEFLTYFNYEAQQDKSGLPNDRFSAERPEGSISTLTIQRTEQRDSAMYRCASSPGGGKGEKLFFGSGTQLSVL.

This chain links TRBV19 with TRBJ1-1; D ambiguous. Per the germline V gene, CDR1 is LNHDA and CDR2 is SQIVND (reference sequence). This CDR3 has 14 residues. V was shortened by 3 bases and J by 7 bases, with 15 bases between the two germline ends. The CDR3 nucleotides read TGTGCCAGTAGTATCACCAAGGCCAGAGGTGAAGCTTTCTTT. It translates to CASSITKARGEAFF.

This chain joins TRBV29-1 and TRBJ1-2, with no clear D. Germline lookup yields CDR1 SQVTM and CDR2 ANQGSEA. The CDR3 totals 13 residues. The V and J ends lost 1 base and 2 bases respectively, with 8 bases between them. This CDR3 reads CSVEGGENYGYTF. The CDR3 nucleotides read TGCAGCGTTGAAGGGGGAGAGAACTATGGCTACACCTTC.

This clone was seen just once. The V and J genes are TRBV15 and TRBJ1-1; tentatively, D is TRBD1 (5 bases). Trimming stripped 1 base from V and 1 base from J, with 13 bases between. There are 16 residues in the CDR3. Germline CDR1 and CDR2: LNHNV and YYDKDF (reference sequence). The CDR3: CATSRVRADRNTEAFF. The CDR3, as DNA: TGTGCCACCAGCAGAGTGAGGGCAGACAGGAACACTGAAGCTTTCTTT.

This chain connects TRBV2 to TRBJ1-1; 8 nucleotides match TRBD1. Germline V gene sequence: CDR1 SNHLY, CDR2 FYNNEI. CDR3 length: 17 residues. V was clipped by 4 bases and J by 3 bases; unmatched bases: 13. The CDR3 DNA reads TGTGCCAGCAGTGTCCAGGGGGCGGTATTAGGGTACACTGAAGCTTTCTTT. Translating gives CASSVQGAVLGYTEAFF.

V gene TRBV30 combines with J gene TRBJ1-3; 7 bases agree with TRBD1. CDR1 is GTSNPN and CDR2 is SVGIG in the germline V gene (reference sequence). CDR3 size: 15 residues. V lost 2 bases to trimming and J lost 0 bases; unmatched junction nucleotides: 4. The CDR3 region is CAWSLDRLSGNTIYF. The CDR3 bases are TGTGCCTGGAGTCTGGACAGGCTCTCTGGAAACACCATATATTTT.

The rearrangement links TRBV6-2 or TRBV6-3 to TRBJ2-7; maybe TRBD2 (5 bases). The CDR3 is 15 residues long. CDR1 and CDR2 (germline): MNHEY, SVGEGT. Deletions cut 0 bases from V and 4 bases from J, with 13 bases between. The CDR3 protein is CASSYSTGKVYEQYF. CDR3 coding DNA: TGTGCCAGCAGTTACTCTACGGGGAAGGTTTACGAGCAGTACTTC.

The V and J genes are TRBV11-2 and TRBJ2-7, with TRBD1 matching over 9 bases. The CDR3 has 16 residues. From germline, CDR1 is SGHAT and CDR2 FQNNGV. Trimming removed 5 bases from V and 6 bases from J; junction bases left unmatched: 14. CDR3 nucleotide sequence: TGTGCCAGCAGCCCGCTGCCGGGACAGGGAGTTTTCGAGCAGTACTTC. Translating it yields CASSPLPGQGVFEQYF.

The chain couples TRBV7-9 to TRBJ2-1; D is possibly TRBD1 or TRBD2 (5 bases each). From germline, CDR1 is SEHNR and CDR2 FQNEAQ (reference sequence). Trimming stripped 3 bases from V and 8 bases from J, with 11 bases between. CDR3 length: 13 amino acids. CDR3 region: CASSFRGVDEQFF. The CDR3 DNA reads TGTGCCAGCAGCTTTCGAGGGGTCGATGAGCAGTTCTTC.